In its sample, the clone carrying this TCR beta chain was seen many times. Its antigen remains unknown. This entry belongs to a study of CD8 T cells in ankylosing spondylitis. Study-level findings and limits: According to the report, clones linked to the disease were significantly enriched in matched synovial fluid samples taken from ankylosing spondylitis patients. Among TCR beta sequences, a motif of eight or nine highly homologous variants appeared characteristic of ankylosing spondylitis blood.

5'-RACE, quantitative and with molecular barcodes, yielded the TCR beta libraries. TCRdb redid the calling of the 5' RACE reads with MiXCR, one entry per CDR3 protein. This sample yields 200,000 to 250,000 distinct CDR3 sequences, of which 6% to 8.5% are seen a single time; 13% to 15% belongs to the top ten. V lost 6 bases, J lost 6 bases, and 26 bases stayed unmatched. Germline V gene sequence: CDR1 MRHNA, CDR2 SNTAGT. The CDR3 runs 20 residues. The origin of this receptor is a male donor with ankylosing spondylitis. The chain employs TRBV6-4 and TRBJ1-5; 7 nucleotides line up with TRBD1. Sequenced input: blood, either unsorted or a sorted T cell fraction (not recorded which). Here the CDR3 reads CASRTDRVDFAPLSRQPQHF. CDR3 coding DNA: TGTGCCAGCAGGACTGACAGGGTAGACTTTGCACCCCTATCCCGTCAGCCCCAGCATTTT.